A single sample is the source of the 32 T cell receptor beta chains below, sequenced in a study of blood T cells in healthy people across ages. Primed by a sample-barcoded 5' primer and a J-beta primer mix, a second PCR proceeded for roughly 6 to 12 cycles. TCRdb redid the calling of the 5' RACE reads with MiXCR, one entry per CDR3 protein. The sample records about a million distinct CDR3 sequences, around 48% being singletons. The sample taken for sequencing was blood. The receptors shown here come from a man aged 25 to 45 in good health.

The rearrangement links TRBV27 to TRBJ2-4, with 8 bases matching TRBD1. The DNA matches TRBJ2-7 better at its end, which makes the J call doubtful. The CDR3 totals 13 residues. Germline loops: CDR1 MNHEY, CDR2 SMNVEV (reference sequence). The CDR3 sequence is CASATGATYEQYF. DNA for the CDR3: TGTGCCAGTGCGACAGGGGCTACCTACGAGCAGTACTTC.

The chain is built from TRBV4-2 and TRBJ2-5; no firm D call. The CDR3 spans 18 residues. V lost 4 bases, J lost 2 bases, and 23 bases lay in between. From germline, CDR1 is LGHNA and CDR2 YNFKEQ. CDR3 DNA sequence: TGTGCCAGCAGCCGAGATCCGGCCGGACGAGCCGCACAAGAGACCCAGTACTTC. Translated, it gives CASSRDPAGRAAQETQYF.

This rearrangement joins TRBV6-2 or TRBV6-3 to TRBJ1-1; D is unclear. The CDR3 totals 17 residues. Trimming removed 0 bases from V and 0 bases from J, with 14 bases in between. Germline CDR1 and CDR2: MNHEY and SVGEGT. CDR3 amino acids: CASSYSARGRMNTEAFF. The CDR3 region has the DNA TGTGCCAGCAGTTACTCCGCGCGTGGACGCATGAACACTGAAGCTTTCTTT.

This chain links TRBV20-1 with TRBJ2-1, with 11 positions matching TRBD1. CDR3 length: 15 residues. V shed 5 bases and J 8 bases; nucleotides not matched to a gene: 11. CDR1 and CDR2 from the germline V gene are DFQATT and SNEGSKA (reference sequence). The CDR3 spells CSAAGTGGRFDEQFF. In DNA form, the CDR3 reads TGCAGTGCTGCCGGGACAGGGGGTCGATTCGATGAGCAGTTCTTC.

This sequence joins TRBV30 and TRBJ1-5, with no clear D. The CDR3 runs to 13 residues. The V gene's germline CDR1 is GTSNPN and CDR2 SVGIG (reference sequence). The V end lost 3 bases, the J end lost 6 bases, and 12 bases lay between the germline ends. This CDR3 is CAWSTGGSQPQHF. For the CDR3, the DNA is TGTGCCTGGAGCACGGGAGGGAGTCAGCCCCAGCATTTT.

This chain uses TRBV7-8 with TRBJ2-7; 9 nucleotides agree with TRBD2. Judging by the DNA end, TRBJ2-5 fits better; the J call may be wrong. CDR3 length: 15 residues. CDR1 is SGHVS, CDR2 FQNEAQ, per germline. CDR3 sequence reads: CASSFAIAGEETQYF. Here the CDR3 DNA reads TGTGCCAGCAGCTTTGCCATAGCGGGGGAAGAGACCCAGTACTTC.

The chain combines TRBV7-2 with TRBJ2-7; D unresolved. This CDR3 is built from 14 residues. CDR1 and CDR2 from the germline V gene are SGHTA and FQGNSA. Deletions cut 1 base from V and 1 base from J, with 8 bases between. The CDR3 loop is CASSLVLQSYEQYF. In DNA form, the CDR3 reads TGTGCCAGCAGCTTAGTACTTCAGTCCTACGAGCAGTACTTC.

This clonotype was recorded a few times. The chain combines TRBV5-6 with TRBJ2-4, with D unresolved. The germline V and J ends were trimmed by 4 bases and 13 bases, with 21 bases remaining between them. The germline CDR1 and CDR2 sequences are SGHDT and YYEEEE. The CDR3 runs 14 residues. As DNA, the CDR3 is TGTGCCAGCAGCCGTTGGGCAGGCATGCCCTCCCAGTACTTC. This translates into CASSRWAGMPSQYF.

In the case of this clonotype: One base away lies a much larger clone, so this may be a sequencing read error. The V call is TRBV6-5, the J call TRBJ2-3; weak D call: TRBD1 (5 bases). CDR3 size: 13 residues. The germline CDR1 and CDR2 sequences are MNHEY and SVGAGI. V lost 11 bases to trimming and J lost 5 bases, with 17 bases between them. This chain's CDR3 is CAGTPPGIDTQYF. CDR3 DNA: TGTGCCGGCACTCCGCCAGGGATAGATACGCAGTATTTT.

V gene TRBV6-6 combines with J gene TRBJ2-3; D remains ambiguous. Trimming removed 2 bases from V and 5 bases from J, with 5 bases in between. Germline CDR1 and CDR2: MNHNY and SVGAGI (reference sequence). The CDR3 consists of 12 residues. The CDR3 nucleotides are TGTGCCAGCAGTTACCGCTTAGATACGCAGTATTTT. It encodes CASSYRLDTQYF.

This clonotype was counted only a few times. The V call is TRBV28, the J call TRBJ2-1, with 8 bases matching TRBD1. The CDR3 spans 16 residues. The V and J ends lost 5 bases and 0 bases, in that order; junction bases with no gene match: 6. Germline V CDR1 and CDR2: MDHEN, SYDVKM. In DNA, the CDR3 is TGTGCCAGCAGTGGAGAGACAGGGGACTCCTACAATGAGCAGTTCTTC. It yields the protein CASSGETGDSYNEQFF.

The chain employs TRBV7-2 and TRBJ1-2, with 10 bases fitting TRBD1. J was trimmed by 4 bases and V by 5 bases; bases with no gene match: 10. Germline loops: CDR1 SGHTA, CDR2 FQGNSA. The CDR3 sequence is 16 residues long. For the CDR3, the DNA is TGTGCCAGCAGCCGACAGGGGGCGCTTCTGGCCTATGGCTACACCTTC. It yields the protein CASSRQGALLAYGYTF.

The chain uses TRBV6-5 and TRBJ1-1, with a weak D call TRBD1 (5 bases). Germline V lookup: CDR1 MNHEY, CDR2 SVGAGI. The V and J ends lost 6 bases and 3 bases respectively, with 14 bases between them. This CDR3 has 14 amino acids. The CDR3 loop is CASRTGPGDTEAFF. In nucleotides, the CDR3 is TGTGCCAGCAGAACGGGACCCGGGGACACTGAAGCTTTCTTT.

J is TRBJ1-1 and V is TRBV5-1; D unresolved. Germline values: CDR1 SGHRS, CDR2 YFSETQ. The CDR3 loop spans 12 amino acids. Between the trimmed V and J ends, which lost 1 base and 5 bases, there was a span of 6 bases. The CDR3 region is CASSLPSTEAFF. For the CDR3, the DNA is TGCGCCAGCAGCTTGCCGAGTACTGAAGCTTTCTTT.

This clonotype was recorded once. The rearrangement links TRBV24-1 to TRBJ2-7, with 7 positions matching TRBD1. Germline V lookup: CDR1 KGHDR, CDR2 SFDVKD. There are 14 residues in the CDR3. The ends lost 4 bases at V and 7 bases at J; junction bases unmatched: 9. In DNA, the CDR3 is TGTGCCACCAGTGACCCACGACAGGGTTGGGAGCAGTACTTC. This codes for CATSDPRQGWEQYF.

V and J are TRBV7-9 and TRBJ1-6; 7 positions agree with TRBD1. Germline CDR1 reads SEHNR; CDR2 reads FQNEAQ (reference sequence). With V trimmed by 5 bases and J by 7 bases, 5 bases remained unmatched. CDR3 length: 14 residues. CDR3 in amino acids: CASSGGTENSPLHF. CDR3 bases: TGTGCCAGCAGCGGCGGGACAGAGAATTCACCCCTCCACTTT.

This clonotype was observed a handful of times. The CDR3 reads CASSQYKAYEQYF. CDR3 coding DNA: TGCGCCAGCAGCCAATACAAAGCCTACGAGCAGTACTTC. V and J are TRBV4-1 and TRBJ2-7; D gene uncertain. The germline gives CDR1 MGHRA, CDR2 YSYEKL. The CDR3 has 13 amino acids. V lost 2 bases and J lost 2, with 7 bases in between.

This clonotype was seen a few times. The chain links TRBV21-1 to TRBJ2-6; TRBD2, the D gene given by the table, was not confirmed from the DNA. TRBV21-1 is a recognized pseudogene. The CDR3 runs 20 residues. CDR3 coding DNA: TGTGCCAGCAGCAATTTACCATTAGTCTTTCATGCCTCTGGGGCCAACGTCCTGACTTTC. Protein: CASSNLPLVFHASGANVLTF.

This clonotype was picked up a small number of times. The J gene is TRBJ2-3, the V gene TRBV4-1; weak D call: TRBD2 (5 bases). The V and J ends lost 11 bases and 6 bases respectively, with 18 bases between them. CDR3 size: 13 residues. Germline CDR1 and CDR2: MGHRA and YSYEKL. This CDR3 reads CAPPVASGDTQYF. The CDR3 bases are TGCGCCCCCCCCGTGGCCTCGGGGGATACGCAGTATTTT.

This clonotype was seen more than once but under ten times. This chain connects TRBV3-1 to TRBJ1-2; 7 bases align to TRBD1. The CDR3 is 13 amino acids. CDR1 LGHDT and CDR2 YNNKEL come from the germline V gene (reference sequence). V was pared by 2 bases and J by 8 bases, with 5 bases of the junction left unmatched. The CDR3 nucleotides are TGTGCCAGCAGCCAACCCGACAGGGAGGGCTACACCTTC. It is translated as CASSQPDREGYTF.

The V and J genes are TRBV7-2 and TRBJ2-7, with TRBD1 as a possible D gene (6 bases). V lost 1 base and J 3 bases, leaving 10 bases between the germline ends. The germline V gene encodes CDR1 SGHTA and CDR2 FQGNSA. The CDR3 is made up of 14 amino acids. The CDR3 here is CASSLEQGRYEQYF. The CDR3 DNA reads as TGTGCCAGCAGCTTAGAACAGGGCCGCTACGAGCAGTACTTC.

This chain joins TRBV4-2 and TRBJ2-7, with a tentative D call TRBD1 (5 bases). Germline CDR1 and CDR2: LGHNA and YNFKEQ. V dropped 0 bases and J dropped 7 bases, with 13 bases sitting between them. The CDR3 loop spans 14 amino acids. CDR3 sequence reads: CASSQEKGLDEQYF. The CDR3, as DNA: TGTGCCAGCAGCCAAGAAAAGGGGCTGGATGAGCAGTACTTC.

The chain uses TRBV2 and TRBJ1-4, with TRBD1 identical over 7 bases. Germline V lookup: CDR1 SNHLY, CDR2 FYNNEI. The CDR3 has 15 residues. V dropped 0 bases and J dropped 7; count of bases not matched to a gene: 5. The CDR3 region is CASSEARQGGEKLFF. The CDR3 coding sequence is TGTGCCAGCAGTGAAGCACGACAGGGCGGTGAAAAACTGTTTTTT.

This sequence joins TRBV15 and TRBJ2-7, with TRBD1 identical over 12 bases. The CDR3 sequence is 16 residues long. Germline V gene sequence: CDR1 LNHNV, CDR2 YYDKDF (reference sequence). V shed 0 bases and J 4 bases; nucleotides not matched to a gene: 4. As DNA, the CDR3 is TGTGCCACCAGCAGAGACCGGGACAGGGGGCTATACGAGCAGTACTTC. This codes for CATSRDRDRGLYEQYF.

V usage is TRBV20-1 and J usage is TRBJ2-7; 9 positions agree with TRBD2. The ends lost 3 bases at V and 1 base at J; junction bases unmatched: 4. Germline V lookup: CDR1 DFQATT, CDR2 SNEGSKA (reference sequence). The CDR3 has 14 residues. In nucleotides, the CDR3 is TGCAGTGCTAGGCTAGCGGGAAAATCCTACGAGCAGTACTTC. This translates into CSARLAGKSYEQYF.

Many counts were recorded for this clonotype. The rearrangement links TRBV7-2 to TRBJ2-1; weak D call: TRBD1 (5 bases). With 5 bases removed from V and 8 bases from J, the gap between germline ends came to 10 bases. Germline V gives CDR1 SGHTA, CDR2 FQGNSA. There are 12 residues in the CDR3. CDR3 nucleotides: TGTGCCAGCAGCGCAACAGGCTATGAGCAGTTCTTC. Its protein product is CASSATGYEQFF.

This sequence joins TRBV6-2 or TRBV6-3 and TRBJ1-2, with 7 positions matching TRBD1. This CDR3 is built from 13 residues. The ends lost 5 bases at V and 5 bases at J; junction bases unmatched: 5. Germline V gives CDR1 MNHEY, CDR2 SVGEGT. CDR3 nucleotide sequence: TGTGCCAGCAGTGGGACAGACATATATGGCTACACCTTC. Translated, it gives CASSGTDIYGYTF.

CDR3 sequence reads: CAIMGREKLFF. In DNA, the CDR3 is TGTGCTATCATGGGGCGGGAAAAACTGTTTTTT. The V call is TRBV28, the J call TRBJ1-4, with D perhaps TRBD1 (5 bases). CDR3 length: 11 amino acids. Looked up from germline, CDR1 is MDHEN and CDR2 is SYDVKM.

This clonotype has a handful of counts. This chain connects TRBV11-2 to TRBJ1-5; D might be TRBD1 (6 bases). Germline V gene lookup returns CDR1 SGHAT and CDR2 FQNNGV. With 7 bases removed from V and 0 bases from J, the gap between germline ends came to 22 bases. This CDR3 has 18 residues. The CDR3 protein is CASTPEKQGTSSNQPQHF. The CDR3, as DNA: TGTGCCAGCACCCCCGAAAAACAGGGCACCTCTAGCAATCAGCCCCAGCATTTT.

In the case of this clonotype: Germline and junction disagree at one end, which may indicate a read error. The chain recombines TRBV6-5 with TRBJ1-4; 11 nucleotides match TRBD1. Germline V CDR1 and CDR2: MNHEY, SVGAGI. This CDR3 is 20 amino acids long. CDR3 loop: CASSYSKGQGVIVTNEELFF. The CDR3 nucleotides read TGTGCCAGCAGTTACTCTAAGGGACAGGGGGTAATTGTAACTAATGAAGAACTGTTTTTT.

The genes are TRBV15 and TRBJ1-2, with 7 bases identical to TRBD1. Per the germline V gene, CDR1 is LNHNV and CDR2 is YYDKDF (reference sequence). The CDR3 runs 13 residues. V gave up 4 bases and J gave up 8 bases; unmatched junction bases: 7. For the CDR3, the DNA is TGTGCCACCAGCATCCAGACAGGGTCCGGCTACACCTTC. It specifies CATSIQTGSGYTF.

This clonotype has more than one count but fewer than ten. CDR3 coding DNA: TGCGCCAGCCAGGAGAGCACAGATACGCAGTATTTT. Its protein is CASQESTDTQYF. V is TRBV5-1 and J is TRBJ2-3; no reliable D call. Trimming left V 7 bases short and J 0 bases short, with 6 bases between. This CDR3 is 12 amino acids long. Per germline, CDR1 SGHRS and CDR2 YFSETQ.